The 31 T cell receptor beta chains below come from one sample, sequenced in a study of T cell responses to AZD1222 COVID-19 vaccine. Sequencing was performed with immunoSEQ multiplex PCR; in TCRdb, only in-frame clones are kept and a portion is missing. The top ten hold over 7.5% of the sample, which has under 200,000 clones, approximately 94% seen once. Sequenced material: peripheral blood, taken on day 0 of AZD1222 vaccination. The receptors come from an adult in good health.

The chain employs TRBV19 and TRBJ2-3, with D perhaps matching TRBD2 (6 bases). CDR1 is LNHDA, CDR2 SQIVND, per germline (reference sequence). There are 17 residues in the CDR3. V shed 5 bases and J shed 0 bases, with 18 bases lying between them. The CDR3 DNA reads as TGTGCCAGTAGTTCCCGCTTAGGCGGGGCTAGCACAGATACGCAGTATTTT. As protein: CASSSRLGGASTDTQYF.

The gene calls are TRBV4-3 and TRBJ1-1, with D uncertain. CDR1 and CDR2 from the germline V gene are LGHNA and YSLEER. V was clipped by 0 bases and J by 10 bases, with 15 bases between them. CDR3 length equals 14 residues. The CDR3 spells CASSQDGSTSTAFF. The CDR3 nucleotides read TGCGCCAGCAGCCAAGACGGCAGTACCTCTACAGCTTTCTTT.

V gene TRBV10-2 combines with J gene TRBJ2-1; the match to TRBD2 covers 10 bases. V trimming: 11 bases; J trimming: 0 bases; junction bases outside the gene matches: 22. This CDR3 has 20 amino acids. The germline V gene encodes CDR1 WSHSY and CDR2 SAAADI. CDR3 in amino acids: CASARWRPSGSSSSYNEQFF. The CDR3, as DNA: TGCGCCTCCGCCCGTTGGCGGCCTAGCGGGAGTTCCAGCTCCTACAATGAGCAGTTCTTC.

This clone is a singleton in its sample. The rearrangement uses TRBV6-1 and TRBJ1-3; D gene uncertain. CDR1 is MNHNS, CDR2 SASEGT, per germline. This CDR3 is 13 amino acids long. The V gene lost 2 bases and the J gene lost 4 bases, with 6 bases spanning the gap. CDR3 DNA sequence: TGTGCCAGCAGTGAAAGAGACGGAAACACCATATATTTT. Its protein product is CASSERDGNTIYF.

The CDR3 DNA reads TGTGCCAGCAGACCTTGGGGCGGGGGGGAGACCCAGTACTTC. This translates into CASRPWGGGETQYF. The chain recombines TRBV2 with TRBJ2-5; 8 nucleotides align to TRBD2. Trimming took 6 bases from V and 5 from J; bases not matched to a gene: 8. The germline CDR1 and CDR2 sequences are SNHLY and FYNNEI. The CDR3 consists of 14 residues.

The chain combines TRBV11-3 with TRBJ2-5; 14 nucleotides agree with TRBD2. CDR1 SGHNT and CDR2 YENEEA come from the germline V gene. V lost 5 bases and J lost 5; bases outside the gene matches: 13. CDR3 size: 18 residues. The CDR3 reads CASSRGLAGDGGGETQYF. Here the CDR3 DNA reads TGTGCCAGCAGCCGGGGACTAGCGGGAGACGGAGGAGGTGAGACCCAGTACTTC. Using reference TRBV11-3 and TRBJ2-5 for the parts outside the CDR3, the full variable domain is EAGVVQSPRYKIIEKKQPVAFWCNPISGHNTLYWYLQNLGQGPELLIRYENEEAVDDSQLPKDRFSAERLKGVDSTLKIQPAELGDSAVYLCASSRGLAGDGGGETQYFGPGTRLLVL.

The chain couples TRBV30 to TRBJ1-2, with D tentatively TRBD1 (5 bases). The CDR3 extends over 12 amino acids. Trimming removed 2 bases at V and 4 bases at J, with 8 bases between. Germline loops: CDR1 GTSNPN, CDR2 SVGIG (reference sequence). The CDR3 nucleotides read TGTGCCTGGAGTCCCGGGACCTATGGCTACACCTTC. Encoded protein: CAWSPGTYGYTF.

CDR3 sequence: CASRQSGTRSENGYTF. The CDR3 nucleotides are TGTGCCAGCAGACAATCCGGGACCAGGAGTGAGAATGGCTACACCTTC. The rearrangement uses TRBV28 and TRBJ1-2; the D gene is possibly TRBD1 (5 bases). The germline gives CDR1 MDHEN, CDR2 SYDVKM. V was trimmed by 6 bases and J by 6 bases, leaving 23 bases between them. The CDR3 spans 16 residues.

This rearrangement joins TRBV5-5 to TRBJ2-7, with D unclear. V was pared by 4 bases and J by 3 bases, with 8 bases between. There are 12 residues in the CDR3. Germline CDR1 and CDR2: SGHKS and YYEKEE (reference sequence). The CDR3 region has the DNA TGTGCCAGCAGCCCAGGTGGCTACGAGCAGTACTTC. Its translation is CASSPGGYEQYF.

This chain connects TRBV19 to TRBJ2-1; 9 nucleotides align to TRBD1. The CDR3 has 15 amino acids. Germline V lookup: CDR1 LNHDA, CDR2 SQIVND (reference sequence). The ends lost 3 bases at V and 8 bases at J; junction bases unmatched: 8. The CDR3 coding sequence is TGTGCCAGTAGTATCGGGCCTACAGGGGGCCATGAGCAGTTCTTC. Its protein is CASSIGPTGGHEQFF.

The chain is built from TRBV27 and TRBJ2-7, with 7 positions matching TRBD2. Germline CDR1 MNHEY, CDR2 SMNVEV (reference sequence). The CDR3 is made up of 13 amino acids. After removal of 8 bases from V and 2 bases from J, the junction contained 6 bases not matched to a gene. CDR3 in DNA: TGTGCCAGCGGGGAGGGCCGGGCCTACGAGCAGTACTTC. Amino acid sequence: CASGEGRAYEQYF.

The chain couples TRBV9 to TRBJ2-1; D call uncertain. Germline CDR1 is SGDLS and CDR2 is YYNGEE. This CDR3 comprises 16 residues. V was cut by 1 base and J by 0 bases, with 11 bases left in between. The CDR3 here is CASSVQAARSYNEQFF. CDR3 nucleotide sequence: TGTGCCAGCAGCGTACAGGCAGCCCGCTCCTACAATGAGCAGTTCTTC.

This clone was recorded only once. One junction end disagrees with the germline gene, perhaps due to a read error. The rearrangement joins TRBV5-4 to TRBJ1-5, with TRBD1 identical over 7 bases. Germline lookup yields CDR1 SGHNT and CDR2 YYREEE (reference sequence). The CDR3 extends over 14 amino acids. CDR3 sequence: CASSLDRTDQPQHF. Here the CDR3 DNA reads TGTGCCAGCAGTTTGGACAGGACTGATCAGCCCCAGCATTTT.

The chain joins TRBV9 to TRBJ2-2; tentatively, D is TRBD1 or TRBD2 (5 bases each). Trimming pared 4 bases from V and 6 bases from J, leaving 16 bases between. From germline, CDR1 is SGDLS and CDR2 YYNGEE. The CDR3 consists of 15 residues. This CDR3 reads CASSPGRINAGELFF. The CDR3 coding sequence is TGTGCCAGCAGCCCGGGACGGATAAACGCCGGGGAGCTGTTTTTT.

V usage is TRBV5-1 and J usage is TRBJ1-1, with TRBD1 matching over 7 bases. The CDR3 length is 14 residues. Germline V CDR1 and CDR2: SGHRS, YFSETQ. After removal of 4 bases from V and 0 bases from J, the junction contained 3 bases not matched to a gene. CDR3 nucleotides: TGCGCCAGCAGCAGGGGACAGCTGAACACTGAAGCTTTCTTT. Its protein is CASSRGQLNTEAFF.

The chain joins TRBV4-2 to TRBJ1-2; no reliable D call. Trimming left V 4 bases short and J 4 bases short, with 19 bases between. The CDR3 covers 16 residues. CDR1 is LGHNA, CDR2 YNFKEQ, per germline. The CDR3, as DNA: TGTGCCAGCAGCCCGGAAACTACCGGAGCTGGCTATGGCTACACCTTC. Its protein product is CASSPETTGAGYGYTF.

The CDR3 bases are TGTGCCAGCGGGGCTTCGACCATGGGGGTCGAGCAGTACTTC. Amino acids: CASGASTMGVEQYF. This chain connects TRBV6-5 to TRBJ2-7; either TRBD1 or TRBD2 may supply D (5 bases each). This CDR3 is built from 14 residues. CDR1 and CDR2 from the germline V gene are MNHEY and SVGAGI. V dropped 8 bases and J dropped 6 bases, with 20 bases sitting between them.

The chain is built from TRBV29-1 and TRBJ2-7; 8 nucleotides agree with TRBD2. V shed 5 bases, J shed 6 bases, and the junction held 12 bases outside the gene matches. The V gene's germline CDR1 is SQVTM and CDR2 ANQGSEA. The length of the CDR3 is 14 residues. The CDR3 DNA follows: TGCAGCGTTAAAAAGCGGGAGTCCCATTCCGAGCAGTACTTC. As protein: CSVKKRESHSEQYF.

This chain connects TRBV9 to TRBJ2-7, with D perhaps TRBD2 (6 bases). CDR3 length: 16 residues. CDR1 SGDLS and CDR2 YYNGEE come from the germline V gene. The ends were cut back, 0 bases at V and 2 bases at J, with 15 bases in the middle. CDR3 bases: TGTGCCAGCAGCGTAGGGTCTGTTGGCGGGGCCTACGAGCAGTACTTC. This sequence encodes CASSVGSVGGAYEQYF.

The chain carries TRBV5-6 and TRBJ1-5, with TRBD1 identical over 7 bases. V trimming: 4 bases; J trimming: 5 bases; junction bases outside the gene matches: 6. Looked up from germline, CDR1 is SGHDT and CDR2 is YYEEEE. The CDR3 is made up of 14 amino acids. The CDR3 sequence: CASSEGQVDQPQHF. In DNA form, the CDR3 reads TGTGCCAGCAGCGAAGGACAGGTGGATCAGCCCCAGCATTTT.

This chain uses TRBV7-9 with TRBJ2-3; D may be TRBD2 (5 bases). V gave up 2 bases and J gave up 6 bases, with 15 bases separating them. The CDR3 covers 15 residues. CDR1 and CDR2 (germline): SEHNR, FQNEAQ (reference sequence). CDR3 nucleotides: TGTGCCAGCAGCTTAAGGGAGTTACGGGCTGATACGCAGTATTTT. This codes for CASSLRELRADTQYF.

V is TRBV5-1 and J is TRBJ2-3; 8 bases agree with TRBD2. CDR1 is SGHRS, CDR2 YFSETQ, per germline. V trimming: 2 bases; J trimming: 1 base; junction bases outside the gene matches: 6. The CDR3 is 16 residues long. As DNA, the CDR3 is TGCGCCAGCAGCTTTCTAGCGGGTGGCGGCACAGATACGCAGTATTTT. Its protein is CASSFLAGGGTDTQYF.

This clone came up a few times. The CDR3 loop reads CASHWGGELFF. The CDR3 DNA follows: TGTGCCAGCCATTGGGGCGGGGAGCTGTTTTTT. The J gene is TRBJ2-2, the V gene TRBV27; D not resolved. CDR3 length equals 11 residues. V was clipped by 8 bases and J by 7 bases, with 8 bases between them. Germline V lookup: CDR1 MNHEY, CDR2 SMNVEV (reference sequence).

The genes are TRBV23-1 and TRBJ1-1; 7 nucleotides agree with TRBD1. TRBV23-1 is an ORF, with its function uncertain. This CDR3 comprises 14 residues. V trimming: 8 bases; J trimming: 1 base; junction bases outside the gene matches: 7. The CDR3 protein is CASAYRGKNTEAFF. The CDR3 DNA reads TGCGCCAGCGCGTACAGGGGAAAGAACACTGAAGCTTTCTTT.

This clone has a handful of counts. This rearrangement joins TRBV4-3 to TRBJ1-2, with D possibly matching TRBD1 (5 bases). V was shortened by 5 bases and J by 4 bases, with 11 bases between the two germline ends. Germline CDR1 is LGHNA and CDR2 is YSLEER. The length of the CDR3 is 13 residues. The CDR3 here is CASSDRPSYGYTF. CDR3 coding DNA: TGCGCCAGCAGCGACAGACCCTCCTATGGCTACACCTTC.

The gene calls are TRBV4-1 and TRBJ2-1; TRBD2 matches at 11 bases. Germline trimming cut 4 bases from V and 7 bases from J; bases unmatched to any gene: 3. Germline values: CDR1 MGHRA, CDR2 YSYEKL. The CDR3 is 14 residues long. The CDR3 spells CASSRRLAGNEQFF. The CDR3, as DNA: TGCGCCAGCAGCCGTAGACTAGCGGGAAATGAGCAGTTCTTC.

This sequence joins TRBV7-9 and TRBJ2-7, with TRBD1 matching over 8 bases. Looked up from germline, CDR1 is SEHNR and CDR2 is FQNEAQ (reference sequence). J was trimmed by 3 bases and V by 3 bases; bases with no gene match: 1. The CDR3 runs to 13 residues. The CDR3 region has the DNA TGTGCCAGCAGCTTGGGACAGGACTACGAGCAGTACTTC. This sequence encodes CASSLGQDYEQYF.

The genes are TRBV10-1 and TRBJ2-5; unclear D gene. The germline V and J ends were trimmed by 0 bases and 2 bases, with 4 bases remaining between them. The CDR3 covers 13 residues. Germline lookup yields CDR1 WNHNN and CDR2 SYGVQD (reference sequence). Here the CDR3 DNA reads TGCGCCAGCAGTGAGTCAGAACAAGAGACCCAGTACTTC. Protein sequence: CASSESEQETQYF.

This rearrangement joins TRBV12-2 to TRBJ1-1. TRBV12-2 counts as a pseudogene. CDR3 length equals 15 residues. CDR3 DNA sequence: TGTGCAAGTCGCTTAGTGGACGGTTCGGGCACTGAAGCTTTCTTT. Translating gives CASRLVDGSGTEAFF.

This chain links TRBV7-9 with TRBJ2-1; tentative D call: TRBD1 (5 bases). Germline V gene sequence: CDR1 SEHNR, CDR2 FQNEAQ (reference sequence). The CDR3 is 12 residues long. Trimming pared 2 bases from V and 15 bases from J, leaving 14 bases between. The CDR3 DNA reads TGTGCCAGCAGCTTATCCAAGGACATATGGTTCTTC. Amino acid sequence: CASSLSKDIWFF.

V and J are TRBV19 and TRBJ2-6; possible D gene TRBD1, 6 bases. V lost 4 bases and J lost 1, with 11 bases in between. CDR1 LNHDA and CDR2 SQIVND come from the germline V gene (reference sequence). CDR3 length equals 16 residues. The CDR3 region is CASSRGQASGANVLTF. The CDR3 DNA reads TGTGCCAGTAGTAGGGGACAAGCTTCTGGGGCCAACGTCCTGACTTTC.